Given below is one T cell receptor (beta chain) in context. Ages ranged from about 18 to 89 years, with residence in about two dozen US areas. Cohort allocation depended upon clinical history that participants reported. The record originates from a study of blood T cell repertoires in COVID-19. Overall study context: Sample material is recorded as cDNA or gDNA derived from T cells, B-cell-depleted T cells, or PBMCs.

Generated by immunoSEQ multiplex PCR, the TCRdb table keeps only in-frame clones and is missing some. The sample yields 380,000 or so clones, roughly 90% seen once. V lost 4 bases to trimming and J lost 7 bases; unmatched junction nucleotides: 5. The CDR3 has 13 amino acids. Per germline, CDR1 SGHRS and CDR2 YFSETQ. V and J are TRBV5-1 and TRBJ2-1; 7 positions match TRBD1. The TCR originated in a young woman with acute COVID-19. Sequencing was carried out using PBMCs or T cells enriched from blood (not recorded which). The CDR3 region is CASSEGAQNEQFF. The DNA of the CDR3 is TGCGCCAGCAGCGAGGGGGCTCAGAATGAGCAGTTCTTC.